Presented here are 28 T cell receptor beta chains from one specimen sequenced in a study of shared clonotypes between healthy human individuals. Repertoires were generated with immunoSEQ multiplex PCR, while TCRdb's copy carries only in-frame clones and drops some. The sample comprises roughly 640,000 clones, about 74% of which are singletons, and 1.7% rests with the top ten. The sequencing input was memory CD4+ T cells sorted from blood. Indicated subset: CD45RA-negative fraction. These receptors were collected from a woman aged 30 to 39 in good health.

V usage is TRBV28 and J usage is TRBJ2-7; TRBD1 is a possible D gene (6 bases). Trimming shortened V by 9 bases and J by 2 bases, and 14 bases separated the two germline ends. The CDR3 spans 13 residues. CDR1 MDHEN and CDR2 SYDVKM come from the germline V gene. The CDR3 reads CASNRDNPYEQYF. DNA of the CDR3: TGTGCCAGTAACCGGGACAATCCCTACGAGCAGTACTTC.

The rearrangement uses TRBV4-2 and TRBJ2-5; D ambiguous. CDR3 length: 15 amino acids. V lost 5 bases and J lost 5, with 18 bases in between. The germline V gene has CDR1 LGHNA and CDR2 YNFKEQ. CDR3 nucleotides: TGTGCCAGCAGCTTGAGTTGGGTTGGTACGGAGACCCAGTACTTC. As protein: CASSLSWVGTETQYF.

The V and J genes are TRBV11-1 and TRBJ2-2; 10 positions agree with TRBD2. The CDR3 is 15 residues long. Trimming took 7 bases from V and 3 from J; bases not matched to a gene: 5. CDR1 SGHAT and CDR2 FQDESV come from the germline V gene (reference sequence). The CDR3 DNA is TGTGCCAGCACCGCAGCGGGAGGGTACACCGGGGAGCTGTTTTTT. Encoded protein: CASTAAGGYTGELFF. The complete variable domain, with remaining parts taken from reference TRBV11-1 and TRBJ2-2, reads EAEVAQSPRYKITEKSQAVAFWCDPISGHATLYWYRQILGQGPELLVQFQDESVVDDSQLPKDRFSAERLKGVDSTLKIQPAELGDSAMYLCASTAAGGYTGELFFGEGSRLTVL.

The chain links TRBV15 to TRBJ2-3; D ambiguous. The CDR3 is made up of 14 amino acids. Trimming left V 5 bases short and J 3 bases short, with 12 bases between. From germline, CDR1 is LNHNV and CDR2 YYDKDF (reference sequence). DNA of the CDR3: TGTGCCACCAGCTCCTACCTAGGAACAGATACGCAGTATTTT. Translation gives CATSSYLGTDTQYF.

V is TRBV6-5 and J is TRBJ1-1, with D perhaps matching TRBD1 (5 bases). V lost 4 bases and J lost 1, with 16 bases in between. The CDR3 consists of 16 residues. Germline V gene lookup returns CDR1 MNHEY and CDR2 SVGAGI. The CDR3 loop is CASSSLGRGPNTEAFF. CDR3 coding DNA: TGTGCCAGCAGTTCCCTCGGACGGGGACCGAACACTGAAGCTTTCTTT.

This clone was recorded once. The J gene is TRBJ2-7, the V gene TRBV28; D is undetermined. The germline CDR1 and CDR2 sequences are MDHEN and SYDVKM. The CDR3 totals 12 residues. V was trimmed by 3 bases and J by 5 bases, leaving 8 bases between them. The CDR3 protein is CASSFLENEQYF. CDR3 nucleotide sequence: TGTGCCAGCAGTTTCTTGGAGAACGAGCAGTACTTC.

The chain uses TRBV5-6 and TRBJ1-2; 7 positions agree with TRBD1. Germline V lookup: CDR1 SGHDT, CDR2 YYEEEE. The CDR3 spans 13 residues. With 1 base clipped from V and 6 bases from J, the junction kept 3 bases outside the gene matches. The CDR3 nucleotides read TGTGCCAGCAGCTTGACAGGGGACCATGGCTACACCTTC. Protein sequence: CASSLTGDHGYTF.

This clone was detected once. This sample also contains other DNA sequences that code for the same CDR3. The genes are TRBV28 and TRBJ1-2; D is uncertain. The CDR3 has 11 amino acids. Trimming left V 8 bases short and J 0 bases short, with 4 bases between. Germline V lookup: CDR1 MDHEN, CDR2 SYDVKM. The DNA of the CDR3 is TGTGCCAGCGGGACTAACTATGGCTACACCTTC. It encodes CASGTNYGYTF.

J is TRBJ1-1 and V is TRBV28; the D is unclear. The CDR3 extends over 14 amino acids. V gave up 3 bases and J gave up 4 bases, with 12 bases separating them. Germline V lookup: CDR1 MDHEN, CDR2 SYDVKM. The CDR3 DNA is TGTGCCAGCAGTTTTGTAGTGCAGCGCACTGAAGCTTTCTTT. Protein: CASSFVVQRTEAFF.

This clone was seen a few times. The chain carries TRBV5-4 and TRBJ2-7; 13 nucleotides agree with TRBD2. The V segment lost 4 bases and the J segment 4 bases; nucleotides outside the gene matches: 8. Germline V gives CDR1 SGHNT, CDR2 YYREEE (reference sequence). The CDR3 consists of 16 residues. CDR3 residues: CASSRGLAGELYEQYF. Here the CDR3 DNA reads TGTGCCAGCAGCCGAGGACTAGCGGGAGAGTTGTACGAGCAGTACTTC.

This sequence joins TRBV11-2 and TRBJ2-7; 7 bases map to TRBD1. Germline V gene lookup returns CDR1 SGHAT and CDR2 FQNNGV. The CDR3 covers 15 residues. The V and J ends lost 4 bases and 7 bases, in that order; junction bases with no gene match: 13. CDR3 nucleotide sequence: TGTGCCAGCAGCTCCCTTAGGAAGGGGGCAGGTGAGCAGTACTTC. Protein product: CASSSLRKGAGEQYF.

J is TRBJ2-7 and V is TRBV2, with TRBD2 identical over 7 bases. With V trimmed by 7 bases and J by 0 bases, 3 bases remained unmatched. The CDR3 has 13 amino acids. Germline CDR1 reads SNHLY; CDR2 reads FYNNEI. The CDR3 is CASTGTNSYEQYF. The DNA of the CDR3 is TGTGCCAGCACAGGGACTAACTCCTACGAGCAGTACTTC.

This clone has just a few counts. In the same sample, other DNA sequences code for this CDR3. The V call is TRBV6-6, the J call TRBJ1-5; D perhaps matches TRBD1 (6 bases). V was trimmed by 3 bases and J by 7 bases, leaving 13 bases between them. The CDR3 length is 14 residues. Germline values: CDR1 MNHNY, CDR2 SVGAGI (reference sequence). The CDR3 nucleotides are TGTGCCAGCAGTTATGCGGGGGGCGGACAGCCCCAGCATTTT. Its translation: CASSYAGGGQPQHF.

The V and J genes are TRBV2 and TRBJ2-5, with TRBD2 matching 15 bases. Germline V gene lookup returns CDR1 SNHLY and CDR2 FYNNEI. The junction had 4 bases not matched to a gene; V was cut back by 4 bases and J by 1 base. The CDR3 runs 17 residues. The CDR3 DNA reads TGTGCCAGCAGTGGGGGACTAGCGGGAGGACTCCAAGAGACCCAGTACTTC. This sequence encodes CASSGGLAGGLQETQYF.

CDR3 region: CASSVVLSTYEQYF. The DNA of the CDR3 is TGTGCCAGCAGTGTGGTTCTCTCTACCTACGAGCAGTACTTC. The chain uses TRBV2 and TRBJ2-7, with D uncertain. Trimming left V 4 bases short and J 2 bases short, with 12 bases between. The CDR3 sequence is 14 residues long. From germline, CDR1 is SNHLY and CDR2 FYNNEI. Full variable domain (rest looked up from reference TRBV2 and TRBJ2-7): EPEVTQTPSHQVTQMGQEVILRCVPISNHLYFYWYRQILGQKVEFLVSFYNNEISEKSEIFDDQFSVERPDGSNFTLKIRSTKLEDSAMYFCASSVVLSTYEQYFGPGTRLTVT.

In DNA, the CDR3 is TGTGCCATCAGTGGTACAGGGGAGGGCTACACCTTC. This sequence encodes CAISGTGEGYTF. The V and J genes are TRBV10-3 and TRBJ1-2; 7 bases agree with TRBD1. CDR1 and CDR2 from the germline V gene are ENHRY and SYGVKD. The V gene end was trimmed by 4 bases and the J gene end by 8 bases; junction bases not matched to a gene: 4. The CDR3 loop spans 12 amino acids.

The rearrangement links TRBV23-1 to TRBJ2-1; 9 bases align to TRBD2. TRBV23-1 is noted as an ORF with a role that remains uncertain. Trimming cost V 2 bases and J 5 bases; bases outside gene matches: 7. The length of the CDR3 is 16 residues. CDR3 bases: TGCGCCAGCAGTCAAGCCCCAGCGGGAGGAAACAATGAGCAGTTCTTC. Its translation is CASSQAPAGGNNEQFF.

Written as DNA, the CDR3 is TGTGCCAGTTACAGGTCGTTCATGAACACTGAAGCTTTCTTT. Protein sequence: CASYRSFMNTEAFF. The rearrangement uses TRBV2 and TRBJ1-1; a weak D match, TRBD1 (5 bases). Trimming removed 9 bases at V and 0 bases at J, with 14 bases between. CDR3 length: 14 residues. Germline V gene sequence: CDR1 SNHLY, CDR2 FYNNEI.

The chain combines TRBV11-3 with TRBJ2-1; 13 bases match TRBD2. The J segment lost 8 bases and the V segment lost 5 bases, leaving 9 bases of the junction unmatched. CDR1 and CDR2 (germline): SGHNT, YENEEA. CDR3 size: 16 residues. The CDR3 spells CASSRLGLAGSDEQFF. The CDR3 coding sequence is TGTGCCAGCAGCCGCTTGGGACTAGCGGGAAGCGATGAGCAGTTCTTC.

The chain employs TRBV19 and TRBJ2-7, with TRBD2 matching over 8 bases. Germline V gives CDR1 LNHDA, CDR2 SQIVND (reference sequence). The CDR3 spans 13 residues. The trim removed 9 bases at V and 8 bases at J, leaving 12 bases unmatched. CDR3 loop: CASSPRLATKQYF. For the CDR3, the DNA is TGTGCCAGCAGTCCCCGACTAGCGACAAAGCAGTACTTC.

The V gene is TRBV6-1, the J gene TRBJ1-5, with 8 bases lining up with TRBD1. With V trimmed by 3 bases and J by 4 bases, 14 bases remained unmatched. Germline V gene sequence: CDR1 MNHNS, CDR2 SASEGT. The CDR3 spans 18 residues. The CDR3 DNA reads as TGTGCCAGCAGTGAGTTGCAGGGGGCCACCAAGGTGAATCAGCCCCAGCATTTT. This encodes CASSELQGATKVNQPQHF.

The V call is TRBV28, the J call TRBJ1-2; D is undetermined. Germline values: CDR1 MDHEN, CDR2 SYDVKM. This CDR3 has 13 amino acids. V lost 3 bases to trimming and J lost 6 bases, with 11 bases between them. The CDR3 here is CASSLSGPHGYTF. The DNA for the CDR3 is TGTGCCAGCAGTTTGTCCGGGCCCCATGGCTACACCTTC.

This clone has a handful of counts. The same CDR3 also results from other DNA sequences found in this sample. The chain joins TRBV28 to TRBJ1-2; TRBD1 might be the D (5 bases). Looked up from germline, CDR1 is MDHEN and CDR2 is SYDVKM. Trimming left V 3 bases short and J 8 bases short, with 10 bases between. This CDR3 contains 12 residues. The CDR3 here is CASSLSGHGYTF. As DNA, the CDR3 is TGTGCCAGCAGTTTGTCAGGGCACGGCTACACCTTC.

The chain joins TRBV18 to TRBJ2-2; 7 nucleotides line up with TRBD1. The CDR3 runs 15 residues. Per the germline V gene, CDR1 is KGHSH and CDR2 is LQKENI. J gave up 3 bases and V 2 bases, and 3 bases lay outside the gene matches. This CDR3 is CASSPRTGDTGELFF. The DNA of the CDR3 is TGTGCCAGCTCACCAAGGACAGGAGACACCGGGGAGCTGTTTTTT.

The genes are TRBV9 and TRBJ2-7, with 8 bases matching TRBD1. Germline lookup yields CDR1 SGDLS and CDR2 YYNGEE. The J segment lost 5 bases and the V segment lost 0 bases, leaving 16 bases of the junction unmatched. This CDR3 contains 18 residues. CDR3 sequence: CASSVVPGPGQGADEQYF. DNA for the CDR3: TGTGCCAGCAGCGTAGTCCCGGGTCCGGGCCAGGGGGCGGACGAGCAGTACTTC.

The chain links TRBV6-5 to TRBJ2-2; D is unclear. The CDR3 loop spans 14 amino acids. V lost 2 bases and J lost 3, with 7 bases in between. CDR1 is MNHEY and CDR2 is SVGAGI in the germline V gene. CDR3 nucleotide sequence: TGTGCCAGCAGTTACGGGTCTTACACCGGGGAGCTGTTTTTT. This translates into CASSYGSYTGELFF.

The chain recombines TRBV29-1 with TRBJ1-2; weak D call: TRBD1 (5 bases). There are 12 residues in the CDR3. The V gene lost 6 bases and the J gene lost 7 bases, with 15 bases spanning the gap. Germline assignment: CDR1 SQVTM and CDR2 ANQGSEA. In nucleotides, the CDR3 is TGCAGCGTGGGGGACGGAGGAATTGGCTACACCTTC. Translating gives CSVGDGGIGYTF.

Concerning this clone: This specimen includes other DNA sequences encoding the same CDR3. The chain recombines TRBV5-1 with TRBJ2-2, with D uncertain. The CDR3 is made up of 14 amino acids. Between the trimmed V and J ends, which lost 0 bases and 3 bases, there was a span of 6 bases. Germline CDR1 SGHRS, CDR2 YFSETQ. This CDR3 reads CASSLDSYTGELFF. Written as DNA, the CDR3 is TGCGCCAGCAGCTTGGACTCTTACACCGGGGAGCTGTTTTTT.